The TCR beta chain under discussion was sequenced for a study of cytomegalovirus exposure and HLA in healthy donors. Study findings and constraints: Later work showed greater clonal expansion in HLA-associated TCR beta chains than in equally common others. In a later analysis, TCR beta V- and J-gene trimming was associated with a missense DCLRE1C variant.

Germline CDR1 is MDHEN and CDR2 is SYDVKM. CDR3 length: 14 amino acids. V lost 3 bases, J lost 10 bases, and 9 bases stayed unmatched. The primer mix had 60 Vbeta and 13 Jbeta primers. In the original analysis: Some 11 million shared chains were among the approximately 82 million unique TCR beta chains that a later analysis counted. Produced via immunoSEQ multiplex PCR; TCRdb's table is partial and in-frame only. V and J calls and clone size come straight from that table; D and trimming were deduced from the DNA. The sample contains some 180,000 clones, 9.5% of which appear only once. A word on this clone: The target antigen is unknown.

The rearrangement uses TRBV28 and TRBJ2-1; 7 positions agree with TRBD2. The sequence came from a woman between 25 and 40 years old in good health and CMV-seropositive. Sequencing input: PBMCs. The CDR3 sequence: CASSFAGRAREQFF. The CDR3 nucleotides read TGTGCCAGCAGTTTCGCGGGGAGGGCCAGGGAGCAGTTCTTC.